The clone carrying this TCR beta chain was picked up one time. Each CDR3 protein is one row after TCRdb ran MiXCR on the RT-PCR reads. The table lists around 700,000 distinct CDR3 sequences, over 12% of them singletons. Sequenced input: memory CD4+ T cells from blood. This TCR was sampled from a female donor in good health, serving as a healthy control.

DNA for the CDR3: TGTGCCAGCAGCGCGGGACTGACTAATGAGCAGTTCTTC. Translating it yields CASSAGLTNEQFF. The rearrangement uses TRBV7-2 and TRBJ2-1; possible D gene TRBD2, 6 bases. The CDR3 consists of 13 residues. CDR1 and CDR2 (germline): SGHTA, FQGNSA. Trimming took 5 bases from V and 7 from J, leaving 12 bases between them.